This T cell receptor (beta chain) appears in the sequencing data of a study of cytomegalovirus exposure and HLA in healthy donors. The study's findings and limits: Cytomegalovirus-associated TCR beta chains were listed, numbering roughly 150. As a later analysis showed, several of the most significant clusters appeared to be linked to common viral pathogens.

In the case of this clone: Its specificity is unknown.

V dropped 2 bases and J dropped 0; count of bases not matched to a gene: 10. CDR1 and CDR2 (germline): SGHVS, FNYEAQ. The CDR3 covers 20 residues. Primers included in the PCR were 60 Vbeta and 13 Jbeta primers. The authors' processing: Per a later analysis, the number of unique TCR beta chains was some 80 million, of which 9 million to 14 million were shared. Assay used: immunoSEQ multiplex PCR; TCRdb lists only in-frame clones, some missing. The V and J calls and clone size come from that table; D and trimming were worked out from the DNA. The sample has around 150,000 clones, approximately 80% seen once.

Sequenced: PBMCs. V gene TRBV7-6 combines with J gene TRBJ2-7, with TRBD2 matching over 16 bases. The origin of this receptor is a male donor in good health and CMV-seropositive. This CDR3 is CASSLPAGTSGGESSYEQYF. The CDR3 region has the DNA TGTGCCAGCAGCTTACCCGCGGGGACTAGCGGGGGGGAGAGCTCCTACGAGCAGTACTTC.